This T cell receptor beta chain is drawn from a study of identifying expanded T cells in peripheral blood. No infections or other immune events were documented during collection. TCRdb keeps only in-frame clones here, not all; method: immunoSEQ multiplex PCR. The sample includes some 100,000 clones, approximately 90% of them seen just once. Study-level findings and limits: Variance in clone template counts between two-week samples significantly increased with total template count across all healthy donors.

As to this clone: Antigen unknown.

The specimen was blood. The sequence was obtained from a person aged 18-69 years in good health.

As DNA, the CDR3 is TGTGCCAGCTCACCTAACACTGAAGCTTTCTTT. Translation: CASSPNTEAFF. This sequence joins TRBV18 and TRBJ1-1; no clear D. The CDR3 runs to 11 residues. Trimming stripped 3 bases from V and 2 bases from J, with 1 base between. Germline CDR1 is KGHSH and CDR2 is LQKENI.